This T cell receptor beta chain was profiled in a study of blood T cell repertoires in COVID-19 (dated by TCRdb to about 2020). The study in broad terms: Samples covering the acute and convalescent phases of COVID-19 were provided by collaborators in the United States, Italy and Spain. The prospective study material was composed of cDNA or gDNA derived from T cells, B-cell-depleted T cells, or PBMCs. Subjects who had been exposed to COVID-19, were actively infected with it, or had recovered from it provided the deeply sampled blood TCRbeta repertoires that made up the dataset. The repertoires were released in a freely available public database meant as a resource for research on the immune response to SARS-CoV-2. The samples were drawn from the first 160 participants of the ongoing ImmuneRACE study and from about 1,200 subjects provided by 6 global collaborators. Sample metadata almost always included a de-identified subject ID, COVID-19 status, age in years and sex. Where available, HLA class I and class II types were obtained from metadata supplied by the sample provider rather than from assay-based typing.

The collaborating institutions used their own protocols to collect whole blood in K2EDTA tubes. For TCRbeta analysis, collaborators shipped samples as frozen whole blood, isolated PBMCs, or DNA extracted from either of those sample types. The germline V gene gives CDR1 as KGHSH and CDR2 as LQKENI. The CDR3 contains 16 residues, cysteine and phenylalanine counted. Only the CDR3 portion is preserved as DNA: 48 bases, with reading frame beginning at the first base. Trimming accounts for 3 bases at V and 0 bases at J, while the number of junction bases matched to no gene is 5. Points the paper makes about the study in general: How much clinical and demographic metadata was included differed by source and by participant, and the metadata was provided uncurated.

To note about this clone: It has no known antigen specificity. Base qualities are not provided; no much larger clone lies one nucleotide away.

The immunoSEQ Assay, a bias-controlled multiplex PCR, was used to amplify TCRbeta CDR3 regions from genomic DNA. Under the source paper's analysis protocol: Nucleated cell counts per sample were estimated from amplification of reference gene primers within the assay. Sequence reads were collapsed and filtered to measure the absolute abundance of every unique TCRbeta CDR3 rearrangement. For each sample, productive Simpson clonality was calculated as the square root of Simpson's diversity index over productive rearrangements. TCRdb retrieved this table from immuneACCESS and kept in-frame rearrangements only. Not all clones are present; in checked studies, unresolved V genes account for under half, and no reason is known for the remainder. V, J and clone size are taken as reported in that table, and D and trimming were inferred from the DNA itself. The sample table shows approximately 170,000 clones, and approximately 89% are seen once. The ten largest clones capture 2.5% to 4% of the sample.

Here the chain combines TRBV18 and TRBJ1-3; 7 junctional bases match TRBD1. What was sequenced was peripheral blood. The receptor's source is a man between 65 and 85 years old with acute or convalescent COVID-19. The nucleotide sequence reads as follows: TGTGCCAGCTCACCGGCAGAGGGGGCCTCTGGAAACACCATATATTTT. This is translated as CASSPAEGASGNTIYF.